The 17 T cell receptor beta chains reported below all come from one sample, sequenced in a study of human T cells and chemical hapten exposure. Stated time point: patch test 2, 6 weeks after DPC sensitization. The treatment: therapeutic diphenylcyclopropenone sensitization with weekly scalp DPC. One entry per CDR3 protein, called by TCRdb with MiXCR from the RACE reads. Here the sample spans roughly 140,000 distinct CDR3 sequences, approximately 12% being singletons. The sequencing here drew on whole blood, taken in connection with sensitization to the hapten diphenylcyclopropenone (DPC). These receptors all come from a woman between 50 and 59 years old with alopecia areata. Some clones in this sample may be carry-over from other donors' samples.

The V and J genes are TRBV11-2 and TRBJ2-5, with D hard to call. The CDR3 runs 13 residues. The V and J ends lost 1 base and 5 bases respectively, with 8 bases between them. Per the germline V gene, CDR1 is SGHAT and CDR2 is FQNNGV. CDR3 nucleotide sequence: TGTGCCAGCAGCTTAGGTCTCAGGGAGACCCAGTACTTC. The encoded protein is CASSLGLRETQYF.

This clonotype was detected a few times. The CDR3, as DNA: TGTGCCAGCAGCTTTTTCCGGGGCAAGGGACAGGGGTTGGAGCCCCAGCATTTT. Its translation: CASSFFRGKGQGLEPQHF. This sequence joins TRBV11-3 and TRBJ1-5; TRBD1 matches at 10 bases. Germline V gene sequence: CDR1 SGHNT, CDR2 YENEEA. This CDR3 region has 18 residues. Trimming removed 3 bases from V and 8 bases from J; junction bases left unmatched: 16.

Many counts were recorded for this clonotype. The J gene is TRBJ2-1, the V gene TRBV2; 16 nucleotides align to TRBD2. J lost 2 bases, V lost 6 bases, and 4 bases had no gene match. Germline V gives CDR1 SNHLY, CDR2 FYNNEI. This CDR3 is built from 17 residues. The CDR3 is CASRPGTSGRAYNEQFF. DNA of the CDR3: TGTGCCAGCAGACCCGGGACTAGCGGGAGGGCCTACAATGAGCAGTTCTTC.

Ten or more counts support this clonotype. J is TRBJ2-6 and V is TRBV25-1; 9 nucleotides line up with TRBD1. The CDR3 contains 18 residues. V lost 3 bases to trimming and J lost 0 bases; unmatched junction nucleotides: 6. The germline V gene has CDR1 MGHDK and CDR2 SYGVNS. Here the CDR3 DNA reads TGTGCCAGCAGTGACCGGGACAGGGCCTTCTCTGGGGCCAACGTCCTGACTTTC. It is translated as CASSDRDRAFSGANVLTF.

This chain connects TRBV6-5 to TRBJ1-1; a weak D match, TRBD1 (6 bases). V lost 1 base to trimming and J lost 2 bases, with 11 bases between them. The CDR3 contains 15 residues. Looked up from germline, CDR1 is MNHEY and CDR2 is SVGAGI. CDR3 DNA sequence: TGTGCCAGCAGTTACTACAGCAGGGGCAACACTGAAGCTTTCTTT. Translated: CASSYYSRGNTEAFF.

The chain employs TRBV9 and TRBJ2-1; perhaps TRBD2 as D (6 bases). CDR1 is SGDLS, CDR2 YYNGEE, per germline. V lost 3 bases to trimming and J lost 5 bases, with 15 bases between them. The CDR3 runs 15 residues. The CDR3 protein is CASSESGTLNNEQFF. In DNA form, the CDR3 reads TGTGCCAGCAGCGAATCCGGGACTCTCAACAATGAGCAGTTCTTC. The variable domain in full, with the rest retrieved from reference TRBV9 and TRBJ2-1, is DSGVTQTPKHLITATGQRVTLRCSPRSGDLSVYWYQQSLDQGLQFLIQYYNGEERAKGNILERFSAQQFPDLHSELNLSSLELGDSALYFCASSESGTLNNEQFFGPGTRLTVL.

At least ten counts were recorded for this clonotype. This rearrangement joins TRBV19 to TRBJ2-2; no firm D call. CDR1 is LNHDA and CDR2 is SQIVND in the germline V gene (reference sequence). The CDR3 length is 16 residues. Trimming removed 9 bases from V and 4 bases from J, with 21 bases in between. Here the CDR3 reads CASSQQAGVLTGELFF. CDR3 in DNA: TGTGCCAGCAGTCAGCAGGCTGGGGTCCTCACCGGGGAGCTGTTTTTT.

This clonotype was seen only a few times. The V gene is TRBV7-2, the J gene TRBJ2-7; D remains ambiguous. CDR3 size: 12 residues. Per germline, CDR1 SGHTA and CDR2 FQGNSA. V was cut by 2 bases and J by 3 bases, with 5 bases left in between. In nucleotides, the CDR3 is TGTGCCAGCAGCTTATCAGACTACGAGCAGTACTTC. Its translation is CASSLSDYEQYF.

The chain is built from TRBV20-1 and TRBJ2-3; TRBD2 aligns across 10 bases. The V gene end was trimmed by 6 bases and the J gene end by 5 bases; junction bases not matched to a gene: 5. CDR1 and CDR2 from the germline V gene are DFQATT and SNEGSKA (reference sequence). The CDR3 runs 13 residues. The DNA for the CDR3 is TGCAGTGCGACAAGCGGGAGGGGAGATACGCAGTATTTT. As protein: CSATSGRGDTQYF.

This clonotype appeared many times. The chain employs TRBV6-5 and TRBJ1-1; maybe TRBD1 (6 bases). The CDR3 spans 14 residues. Looked up from germline, CDR1 is MNHEY and CDR2 is SVGAGI. With 6 bases removed from V and 2 bases from J, the gap between germline ends came to 13 bases. The CDR3 coding sequence is TGTGCCAGCAGGCCCGGGACACCAAACACTGAAGCTTTCTTT. Translated, it gives CASRPGTPNTEAFF.

This clonotype occurred a few times. The chain carries TRBV19 and TRBJ2-7; TRBD2 might be the D (5 bases). The germline gives CDR1 LNHDA, CDR2 SQIVND (reference sequence). The CDR3 is 13 residues long. V lost 9 bases and J lost 3, with 15 bases in between. CDR3 sequence reads: CASRSEGSYEQYF. The CDR3 nucleotides read TGTGCCAGCCGGTCCGAGGGTAGCTACGAGCAGTACTTC.

This clonotype was recorded many times. The chain has TRBV24-1 and TRBJ2-3; D may correspond to TRBD1 or TRBD2 (6 bases each). Germline-derived CDR1 and CDR2 are KGHDR and SFDVKD. The CDR3 sequence is 16 residues long. Trimming left V 5 bases short and J 5 bases short, with 19 bases between. The CDR3 spells CATSVSTRGRGDTQYF. The CDR3 DNA reads as TGTGCCACCAGTGTTTCAACCCGGGGGCGCGGAGATACGCAGTATTTT.

This clonotype has ten or more counts. J is TRBJ1-2 and V is TRBV7-8; D not certain. Deletions cut 3 bases from V and 2 bases from J, with 13 bases between. Germline lookup yields CDR1 SGHVS and CDR2 FQNEAQ. This CDR3 spans 15 amino acids. CDR3: CASSFSGGANYGYTF. Written as DNA, the CDR3 is TGTGCCAGCAGCTTCTCCGGAGGTGCGAACTATGGCTACACCTTC.

This clonotype was counted a few times. The V gene is TRBV29-1, the J gene TRBJ2-2; D unclear. CDR1 and CDR2 from the germline V gene are SQVTM and ANQGSEA. V lost 4 bases and J lost 7, with 10 bases in between. This CDR3 has 12 residues. This chain's CDR3 is CSVAPNHGELFF. The CDR3 DNA follows: TGCAGCGTTGCTCCCAATCACGGGGAGCTGTTTTTT.

This clonotype was observed at least ten times. J is TRBJ1-6 and V is TRBV7-3; D may be TRBD1 (5 bases). The CDR3 loop spans 13 amino acids. CDR1 SGHTA and CDR2 FQGTGA come from the germline V gene. Trimming took 3 bases from V and 9 from J, leaving 9 bases between them. As DNA, the CDR3 is TGTGCCAGCAGCTTTGGGGACCTTTCACCCCTCCACTTT. This gives the protein CASSFGDLSPLHF.

There are a few counts of this clonotype. The genes are TRBV18 and TRBJ2-3; 15 bases are shared with TRBD2. The V and J ends lost 0 bases and 5 bases, in that order; junction bases with no gene match: 0. The CDR3 totals 16 residues. CDR1 and CDR2 (germline): KGHSH, LQKENI. CDR3 loop: CASSPPGLAGGDTQYF. The CDR3 DNA reads as TGTGCCAGCTCACCACCGGGACTAGCGGGAGGAGATACGCAGTATTTT. Together with reference TRBV18 and TRBJ2-3, the CDR3 gives the full variable domain: NAGVMQNPRHLVRRRGQEARLRCSPMKGHSHVYWYRQLPEEGLKFMVYLQKENIIDESGMPKERFSAEFPKEGPSILRIQQVVRGDSAAYFCASSPPGLAGGDTQYFGPGTRLTVL.

The table lists this clonotype with a few counts. This chain uses TRBV7-2 with TRBJ2-2, with D possibly matching TRBD2 (6 bases). The CDR3 runs 15 residues. Germline CDR1 reads SGHTA; CDR2 reads FQGNSA. V lost 5 bases to trimming and J lost 1 base, with 11 bases between them. CDR3 in DNA: TGTGCCAGCAGCCCCTGGCGGGAGAACACCGGGGAGCTGTTTTTT. Amino acid sequence: CASSPWRENTGELFF.